This T cell receptor beta chain was sequenced in a study of vaccination and CD4 T cells after COVID-19. V lost 3 bases, J lost 7 bases, and 13 bases lay in between. The CDR3 covers 13 residues. Germline assignment: CDR1 DFQATT and CDR2 SNEGSKA (reference sequence). In the case of this clonotype: Its antigen is undetermined.

Cultured CD4+ T cell DNA was sequenced using the Oncomine TCR Beta short-read assay. Each CDR3 protein gets one entry after TCRdb re-called the PCR reads with MiXCR. Here the sample spans some 15,000 distinct CDR3 sequences, 36% being singletons. The treatment: approximately 9-day PBMC culture with coronavirus spike peptide pools or control peptides (ViraFEST assay). Material: CD4+ T cells from blood, cultured in vitro, obtained before SARS-CoV-2 vaccination. The TCR originated in a human donor who received a COVID-19 vaccine. The chain joins TRBV20-1 to TRBJ2-1, with a weak D call TRBD2 (6 bases). CDR3 residues: CSASWGVRNEQFF. The CDR3 DNA follows: TGCAGTGCTAGTTGGGGGGTTAGGAATGAGCAGTTCTTC.